Sequencing of this TCR beta chain was carried out in a study of beta chain features in type 1 diabetes. Points from the study as a whole: A greater similarity of naive, central memory and Treg TCRB repertoires was seen among patients than among healthy donors. Any HLA-type effect on TCRB rearrangement remained unresolved here.

This clone has a handful of counts. The target antigen is unknown. Sequenced material consisted of expressed TCRB transcripts (all of the isolated RNA was reverse transcribed). Deep immunoSEQ sequencing covered naive, central memory and regulatory T cell samples. Generated by immunoSEQ multiplex PCR, the TCRdb table keeps only in-frame clones and is missing some. The table records fewer than 500,000 clones, approximately 14% of them present only once. CDR1 is LGHNA, CDR2 YSLEER, per germline. The CDR3 runs to 15 residues. The trim removed 0 bases at V and 5 bases at J, leaving 6 bases unmatched. V usage is TRBV4-3 and J usage is TRBJ2-7; the match to TRBD1 covers 8 bases. Sequenced input: naive CD4+ T cells from blood. The receptor was isolated from a man in his thirties or forties in good health. The CDR3 loop is CASSQDTGTGDEQYF. The CDR3 nucleotides are TGCGCCAGCAGCCAAGATACCGGGACAGGCGACGAGCAGTACTTC.